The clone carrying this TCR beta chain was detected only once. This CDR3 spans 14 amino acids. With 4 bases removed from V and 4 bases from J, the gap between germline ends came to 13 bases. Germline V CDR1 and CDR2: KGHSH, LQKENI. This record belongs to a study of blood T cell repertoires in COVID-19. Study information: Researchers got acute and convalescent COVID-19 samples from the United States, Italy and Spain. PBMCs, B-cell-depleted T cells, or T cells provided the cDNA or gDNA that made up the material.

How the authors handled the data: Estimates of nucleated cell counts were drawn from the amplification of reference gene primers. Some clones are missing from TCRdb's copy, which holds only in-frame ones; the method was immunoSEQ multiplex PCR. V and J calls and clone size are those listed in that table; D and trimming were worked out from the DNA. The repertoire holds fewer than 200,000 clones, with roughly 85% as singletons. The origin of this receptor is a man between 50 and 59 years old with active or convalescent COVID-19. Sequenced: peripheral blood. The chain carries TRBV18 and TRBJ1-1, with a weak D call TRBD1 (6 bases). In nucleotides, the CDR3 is TGTGCCAGCTCACGTCCAGGGGCGGGCACTGAAGCTTTCTTT. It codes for CASSRPGAGTEAFF. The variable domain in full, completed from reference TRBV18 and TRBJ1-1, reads NAGVMQNPRHLVRRRGQEARLRCSPMKGHSHVYWYRQLPEEGLKFMVYLQKENIIDESGMPKERFSAEFPKEGPSILRIQQVVRGDSAAYFCASSRPGAGTEAFFGQGTRLTVV.